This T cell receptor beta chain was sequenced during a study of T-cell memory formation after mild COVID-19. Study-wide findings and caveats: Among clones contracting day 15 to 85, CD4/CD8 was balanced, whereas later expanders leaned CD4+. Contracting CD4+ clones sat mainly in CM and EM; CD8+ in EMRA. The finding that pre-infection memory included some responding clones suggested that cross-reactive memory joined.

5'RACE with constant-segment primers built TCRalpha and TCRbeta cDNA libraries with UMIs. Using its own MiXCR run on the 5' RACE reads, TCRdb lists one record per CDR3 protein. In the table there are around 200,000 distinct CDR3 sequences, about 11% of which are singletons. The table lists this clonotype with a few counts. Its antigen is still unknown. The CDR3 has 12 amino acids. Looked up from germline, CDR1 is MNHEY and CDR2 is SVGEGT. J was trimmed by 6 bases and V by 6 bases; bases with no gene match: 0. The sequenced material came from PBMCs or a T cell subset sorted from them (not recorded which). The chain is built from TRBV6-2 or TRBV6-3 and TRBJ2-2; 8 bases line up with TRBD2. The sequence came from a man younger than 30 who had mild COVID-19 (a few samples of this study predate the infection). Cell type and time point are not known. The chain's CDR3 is CASSGGAGELFF. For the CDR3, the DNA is TGTGCCAGCAGCGGGGGGGCCGGGGAGCTGTTTTTT.